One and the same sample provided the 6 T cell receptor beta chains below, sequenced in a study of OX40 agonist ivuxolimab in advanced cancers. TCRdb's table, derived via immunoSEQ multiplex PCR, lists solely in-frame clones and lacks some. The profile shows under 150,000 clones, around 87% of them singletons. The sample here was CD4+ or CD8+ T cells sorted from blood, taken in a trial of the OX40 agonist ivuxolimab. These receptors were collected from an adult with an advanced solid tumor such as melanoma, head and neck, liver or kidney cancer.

CDR3 protein: CATSRDRQGEGGYTF. In DNA form, the CDR3 reads TGTGCCACCAGCAGAGATCGACAGGGAGAGGGTGGCTACACCTTC. V usage is TRBV15 and J usage is TRBJ1-2, with 7 bases lining up with TRBD1. After removal of 0 bases from V and 7 bases from J, the junction contained 8 bases not matched to a gene. This CDR3 spans 15 amino acids. Germline CDR1 and CDR2: LNHNV and YYDKDF (reference sequence).

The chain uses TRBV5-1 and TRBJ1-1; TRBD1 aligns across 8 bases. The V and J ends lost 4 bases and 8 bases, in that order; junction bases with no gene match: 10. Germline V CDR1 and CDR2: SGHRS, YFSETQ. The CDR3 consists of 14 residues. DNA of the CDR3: TGCGCCAGCAGCGCGGCACAGGGGGTATTGGAAGCTTTCTTT. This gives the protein CASSAAQGVLEAFF.

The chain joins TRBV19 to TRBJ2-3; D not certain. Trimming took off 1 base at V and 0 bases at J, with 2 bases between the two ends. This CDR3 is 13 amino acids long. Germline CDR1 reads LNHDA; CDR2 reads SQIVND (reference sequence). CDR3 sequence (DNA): TGTGCCAGTAGTATAGGCAGCACAGATACGCAGTATTTT. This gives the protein CASSIGSTDTQYF.

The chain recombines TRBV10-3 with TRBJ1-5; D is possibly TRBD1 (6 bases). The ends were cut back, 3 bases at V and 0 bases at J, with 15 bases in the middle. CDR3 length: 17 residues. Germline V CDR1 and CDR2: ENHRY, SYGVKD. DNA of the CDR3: TGTGCCATCAGTGACCCCTATGAACAGGGTAGCAATCAGCCCCAGCATTTT. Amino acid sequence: CAISDPYEQGSNQPQHF.

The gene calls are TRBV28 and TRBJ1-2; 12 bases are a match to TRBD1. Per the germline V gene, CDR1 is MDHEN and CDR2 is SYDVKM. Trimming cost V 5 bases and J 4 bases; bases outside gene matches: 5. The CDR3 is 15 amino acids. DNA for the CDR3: TGTGCCAGCAGTCAGGGACAGGGGGCAGTCTATGGCTACACCTTC. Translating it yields CASSQGQGAVYGYTF.

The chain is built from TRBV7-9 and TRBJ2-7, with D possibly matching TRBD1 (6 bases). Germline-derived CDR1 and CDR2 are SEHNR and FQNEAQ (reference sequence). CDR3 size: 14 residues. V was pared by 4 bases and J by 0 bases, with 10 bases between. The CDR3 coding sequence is TGTGCCAGCAGCTACCGGACAGACTCCTACGAGCAGTACTTC. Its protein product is CASSYRTDSYEQYF. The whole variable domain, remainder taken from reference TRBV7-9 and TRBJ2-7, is DTGVSQNPRHKITKRGQNVTFRCDPISEHNRLYWYRQTLGQGPEFLTYFQNEAQLEKSRLLSDRFSAERPKGSFSTLEIQRTEQGDSAMYLCASSYRTDSYEQYFGPGTRLTVT.